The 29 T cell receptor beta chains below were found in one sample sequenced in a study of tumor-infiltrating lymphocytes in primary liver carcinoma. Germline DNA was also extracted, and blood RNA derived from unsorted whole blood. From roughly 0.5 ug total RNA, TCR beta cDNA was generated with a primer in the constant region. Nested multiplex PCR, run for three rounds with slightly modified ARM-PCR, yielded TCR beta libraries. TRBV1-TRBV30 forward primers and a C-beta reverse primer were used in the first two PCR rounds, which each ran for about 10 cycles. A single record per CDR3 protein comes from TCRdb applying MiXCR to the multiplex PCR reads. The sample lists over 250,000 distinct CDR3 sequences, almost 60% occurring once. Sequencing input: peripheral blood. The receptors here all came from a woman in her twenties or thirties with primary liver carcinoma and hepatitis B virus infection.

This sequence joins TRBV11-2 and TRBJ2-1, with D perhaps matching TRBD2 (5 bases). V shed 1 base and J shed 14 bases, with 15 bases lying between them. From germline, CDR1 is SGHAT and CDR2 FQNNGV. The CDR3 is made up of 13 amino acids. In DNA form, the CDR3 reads TGTGCCAGCAGCTTAGGGGTAGCGACCCTGAAGTTCTTC. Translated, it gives CASSLGVATLKFF.

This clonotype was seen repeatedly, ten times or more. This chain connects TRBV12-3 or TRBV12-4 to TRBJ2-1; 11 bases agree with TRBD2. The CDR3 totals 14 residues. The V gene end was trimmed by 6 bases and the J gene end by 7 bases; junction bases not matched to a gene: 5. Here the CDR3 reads CASSPGLAENEQFF. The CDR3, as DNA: TGTGCCAGCAGCCCGGGACTAGCGGAGAATGAGCAGTTCTTC.

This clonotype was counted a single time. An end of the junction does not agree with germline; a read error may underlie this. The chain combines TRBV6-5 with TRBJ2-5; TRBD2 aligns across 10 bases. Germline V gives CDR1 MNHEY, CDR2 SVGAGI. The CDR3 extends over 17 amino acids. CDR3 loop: CASSEAGRTSGQETQNF. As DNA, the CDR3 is TGTGCCAGCAGTGAAGCGGGGCGGACTAGCGGTCAAGAGACCCAGAACTTC.

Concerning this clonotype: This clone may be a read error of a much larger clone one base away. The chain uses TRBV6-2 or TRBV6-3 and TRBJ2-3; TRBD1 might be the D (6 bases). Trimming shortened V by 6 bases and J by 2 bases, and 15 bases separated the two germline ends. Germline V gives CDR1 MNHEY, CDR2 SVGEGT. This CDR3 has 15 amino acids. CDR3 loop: CASRLDRLLTDTQYF. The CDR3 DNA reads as TGTGCCAGCAGACTGGACAGACTTCTCACAGATACGCAGTATTTT.

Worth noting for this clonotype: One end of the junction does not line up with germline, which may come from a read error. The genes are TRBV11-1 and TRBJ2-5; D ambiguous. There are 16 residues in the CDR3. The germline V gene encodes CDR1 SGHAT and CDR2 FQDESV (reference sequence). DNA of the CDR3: TGTGCTAGCAGCTCCCCCCGGCGACACATACAAGAGACCCAGTACTTC. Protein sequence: CASSSPRRHIQETQYF.

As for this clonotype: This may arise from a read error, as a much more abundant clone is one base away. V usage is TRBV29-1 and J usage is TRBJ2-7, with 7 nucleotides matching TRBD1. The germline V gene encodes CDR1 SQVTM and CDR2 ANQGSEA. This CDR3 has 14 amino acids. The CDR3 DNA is TGCAGCGTTGAGTTTGAGGGGACAGCCTACGTGCAGTACTTC. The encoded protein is CSVEFEGTAYVQYF.

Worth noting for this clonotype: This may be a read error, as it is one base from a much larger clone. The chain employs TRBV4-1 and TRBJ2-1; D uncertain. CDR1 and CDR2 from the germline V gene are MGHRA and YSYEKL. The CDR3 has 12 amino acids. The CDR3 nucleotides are TGCGCCAGCAGCCAAGTTCACAATGAGCAGTCCTTC. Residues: CASSQVHNEQSF.

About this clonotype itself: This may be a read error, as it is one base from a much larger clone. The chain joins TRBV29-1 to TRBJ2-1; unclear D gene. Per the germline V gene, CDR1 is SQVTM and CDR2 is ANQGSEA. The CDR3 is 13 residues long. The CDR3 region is CSVGLPGYNGQFF. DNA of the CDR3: TGCAGCGTTGGTCTCCCTGGCTACAATGGGCAGTTCTTC.

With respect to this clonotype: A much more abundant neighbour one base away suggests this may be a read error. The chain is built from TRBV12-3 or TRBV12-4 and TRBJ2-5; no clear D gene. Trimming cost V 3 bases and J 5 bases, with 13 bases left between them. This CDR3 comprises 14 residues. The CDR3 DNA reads TGTGCCAGCAGTTTTTACAGCAGTCAGGAGACCCAGTACTTC. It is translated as CASSFYSSQETQYF.

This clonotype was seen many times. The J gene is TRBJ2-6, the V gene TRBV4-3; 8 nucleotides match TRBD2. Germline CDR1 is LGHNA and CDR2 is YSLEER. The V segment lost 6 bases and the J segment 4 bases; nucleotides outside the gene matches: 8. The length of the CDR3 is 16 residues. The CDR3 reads CASSFTGGEGANVLTF. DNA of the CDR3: TGCGCCAGCAGTTTCACGGGAGGGGAGGGGGCCAACGTCCTGACTTTC.

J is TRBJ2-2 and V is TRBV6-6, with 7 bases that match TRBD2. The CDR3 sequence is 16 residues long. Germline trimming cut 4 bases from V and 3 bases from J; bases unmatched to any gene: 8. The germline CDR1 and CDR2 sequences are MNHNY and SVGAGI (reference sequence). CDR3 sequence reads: CASSWAGGSHTGELFF. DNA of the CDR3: TGTGCCAGCAGTTGGGCCGGCGGGAGCCACACCGGGGAGCTGTTTTTT.

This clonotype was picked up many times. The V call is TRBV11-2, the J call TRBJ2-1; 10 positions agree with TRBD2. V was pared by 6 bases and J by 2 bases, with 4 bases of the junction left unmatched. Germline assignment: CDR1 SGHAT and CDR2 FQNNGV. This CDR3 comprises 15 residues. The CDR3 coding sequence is TGTGCCAGCAGAACAGCGGGAGGGCCCTACAATGAGCAGTTCTTC. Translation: CASRTAGGPYNEQFF.

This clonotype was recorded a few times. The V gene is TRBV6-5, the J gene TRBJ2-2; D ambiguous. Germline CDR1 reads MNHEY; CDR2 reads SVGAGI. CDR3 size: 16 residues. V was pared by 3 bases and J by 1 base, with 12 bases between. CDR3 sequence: CASSYLQKLNTGELFF. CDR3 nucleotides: TGTGCCAGCAGTTATCTACAGAAATTGAACACCGGGGAGCTGTTTTTT.

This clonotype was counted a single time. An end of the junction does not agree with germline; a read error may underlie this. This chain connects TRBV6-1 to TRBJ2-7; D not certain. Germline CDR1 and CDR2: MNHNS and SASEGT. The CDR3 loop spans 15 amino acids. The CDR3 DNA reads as TGTGCCAGCATCATGACTGAACTGTCCTCCTACGAGCAATACTTC. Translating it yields CASIMTELSSYEQYF.

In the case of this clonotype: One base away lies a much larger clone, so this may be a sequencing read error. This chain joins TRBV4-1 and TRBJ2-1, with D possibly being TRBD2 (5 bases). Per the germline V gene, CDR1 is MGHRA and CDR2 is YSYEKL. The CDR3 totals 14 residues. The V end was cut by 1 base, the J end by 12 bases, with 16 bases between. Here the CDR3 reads CASSQGRTLVGQFF. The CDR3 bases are TGCGCCAGCAGCCAAGGGAGGACTCTGGTTGGGCAGTTCTTC.

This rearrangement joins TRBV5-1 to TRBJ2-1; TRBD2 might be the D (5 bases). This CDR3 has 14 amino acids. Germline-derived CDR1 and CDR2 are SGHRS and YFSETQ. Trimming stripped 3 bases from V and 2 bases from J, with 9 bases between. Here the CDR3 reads CASSWGEAYNEQFF. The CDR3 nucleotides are TGCGCCAGCAGCTGGGGAGAAGCCTACAATGAGCAGTTCTTC.

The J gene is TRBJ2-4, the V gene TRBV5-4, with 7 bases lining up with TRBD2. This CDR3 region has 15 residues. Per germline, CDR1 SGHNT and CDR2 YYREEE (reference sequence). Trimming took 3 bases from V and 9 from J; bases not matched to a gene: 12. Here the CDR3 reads CASSWGRDSGSIQYF. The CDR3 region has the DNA TGTGCCAGCAGCTGGGGGAGGGATTCAGGAAGCATTCAGTACTTC.

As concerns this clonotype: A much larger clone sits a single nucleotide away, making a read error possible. The CDR3 DNA follows: TGTGCCAGCAGCAAACCAGCGGAACTCGATACGCAGTATTTT. It encodes CASSKPAELDTQYF. This chain joins TRBV12-3 or TRBV12-4 and TRBJ2-3, with D maybe TRBD2 (5 bases). V shed 6 bases and J shed 6 bases, with 16 bases lying between them. There are 14 residues in the CDR3.

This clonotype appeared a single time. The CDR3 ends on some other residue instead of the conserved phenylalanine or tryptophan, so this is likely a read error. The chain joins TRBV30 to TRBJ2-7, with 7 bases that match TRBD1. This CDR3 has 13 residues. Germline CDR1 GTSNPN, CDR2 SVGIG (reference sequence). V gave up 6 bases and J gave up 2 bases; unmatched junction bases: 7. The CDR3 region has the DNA TGTGCCTGCCTGGGGGACAGCGCCTACGAGCAGTACCTC. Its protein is CACLGDSAYEQYL.

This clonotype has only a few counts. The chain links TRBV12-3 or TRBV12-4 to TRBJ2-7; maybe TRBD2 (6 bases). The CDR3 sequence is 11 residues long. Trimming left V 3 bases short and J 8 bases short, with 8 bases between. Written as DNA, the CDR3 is TGTGCCAGCAGTTTGGGGGGTCAGCAGTACTTC. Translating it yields CASSLGGQQYF.

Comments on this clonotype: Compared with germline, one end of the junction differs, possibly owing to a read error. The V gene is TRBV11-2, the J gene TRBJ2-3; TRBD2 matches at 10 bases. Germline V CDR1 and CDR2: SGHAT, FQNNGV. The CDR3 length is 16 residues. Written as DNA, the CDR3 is TGTGTCAGCAGCTCTCACCTAGCGGGAGTCACAGATACGCAGTATTTT. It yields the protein CVSSSHLAGVTDTQYF.

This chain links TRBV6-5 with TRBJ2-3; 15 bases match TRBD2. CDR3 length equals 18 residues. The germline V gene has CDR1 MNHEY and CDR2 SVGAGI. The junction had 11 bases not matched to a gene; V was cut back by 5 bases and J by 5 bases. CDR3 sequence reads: CASSRTSGRGSRRDTQYF. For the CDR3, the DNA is TGTGCCAGCAGTCGGACTAGCGGGAGGGGGAGTCGGAGAGATACGCAGTATTTT.

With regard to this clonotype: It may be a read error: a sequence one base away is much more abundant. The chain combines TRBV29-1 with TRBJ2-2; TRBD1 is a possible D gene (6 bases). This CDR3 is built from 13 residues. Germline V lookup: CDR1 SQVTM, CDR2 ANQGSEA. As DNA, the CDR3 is TGCAGCGCTAGGACAGCGAACACCGGGGAGCCGTTTTTT. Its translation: CSARTANTGEPFF.

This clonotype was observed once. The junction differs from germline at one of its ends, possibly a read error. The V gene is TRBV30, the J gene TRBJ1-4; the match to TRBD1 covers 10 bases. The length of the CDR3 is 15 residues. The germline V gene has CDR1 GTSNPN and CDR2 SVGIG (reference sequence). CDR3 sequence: CAWSLSGTGVEKLFF. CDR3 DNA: TGTGCCTGGAGTCTATCCGGGACAGGGGTAGAAAAATTGTTTTTT.

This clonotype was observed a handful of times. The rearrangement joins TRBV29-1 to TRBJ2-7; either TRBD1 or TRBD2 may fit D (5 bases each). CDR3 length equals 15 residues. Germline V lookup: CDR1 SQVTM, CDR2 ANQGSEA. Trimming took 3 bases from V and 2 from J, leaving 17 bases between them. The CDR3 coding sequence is TGCAGCGTTGACCTAGGGACGGATGGAACCTACGAGCAGTACTTC. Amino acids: CSVDLGTDGTYEQYF.

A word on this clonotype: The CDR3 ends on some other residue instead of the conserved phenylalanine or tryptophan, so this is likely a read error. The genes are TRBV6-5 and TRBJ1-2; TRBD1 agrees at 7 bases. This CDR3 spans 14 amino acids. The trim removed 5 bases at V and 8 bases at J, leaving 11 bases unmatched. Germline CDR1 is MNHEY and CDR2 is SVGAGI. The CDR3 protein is CASSDRTGVGGYTL. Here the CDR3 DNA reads TGTGCCAGCAGTGACCGGACAGGCGTTGGAGGCTACACCCTC.

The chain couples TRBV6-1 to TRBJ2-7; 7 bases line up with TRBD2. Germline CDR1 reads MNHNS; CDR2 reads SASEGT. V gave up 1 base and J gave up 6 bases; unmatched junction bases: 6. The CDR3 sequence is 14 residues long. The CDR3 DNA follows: TGTGCCAGCAGTGAAGGGACTAGTCTCCGCGAGCAGTACTTC. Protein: CASSEGTSLREQYF.

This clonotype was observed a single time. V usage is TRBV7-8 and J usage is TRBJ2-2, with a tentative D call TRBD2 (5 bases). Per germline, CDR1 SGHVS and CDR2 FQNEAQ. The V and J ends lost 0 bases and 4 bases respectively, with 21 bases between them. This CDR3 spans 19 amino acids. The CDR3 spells CASSLARLAGPAGTGELFF. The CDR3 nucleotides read TGTGCCAGCAGCTTAGCAAGACTCGCAGGCCCCGCGGGCACCGGGGAGCTGTTTTTT.

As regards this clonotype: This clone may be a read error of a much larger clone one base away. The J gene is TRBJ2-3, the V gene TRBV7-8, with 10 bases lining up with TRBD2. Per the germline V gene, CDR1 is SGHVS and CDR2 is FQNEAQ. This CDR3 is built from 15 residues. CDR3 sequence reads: CASSSGLAGVDMQYF. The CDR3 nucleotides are TGTGCCAGCAGCTCAGGCCTAGCGGGAGTCGATATGCAGTATTTT.